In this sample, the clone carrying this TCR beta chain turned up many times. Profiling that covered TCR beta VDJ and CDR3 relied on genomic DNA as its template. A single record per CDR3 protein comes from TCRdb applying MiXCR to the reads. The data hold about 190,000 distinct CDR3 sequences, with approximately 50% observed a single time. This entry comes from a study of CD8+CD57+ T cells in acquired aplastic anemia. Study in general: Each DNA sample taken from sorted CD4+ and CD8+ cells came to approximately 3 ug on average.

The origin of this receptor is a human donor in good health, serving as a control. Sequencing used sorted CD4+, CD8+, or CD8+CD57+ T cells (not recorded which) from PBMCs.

This CDR3 is CASSLGQIAYTF. The CDR3 nucleotides are TGTGCCAGCAGCTTGGGGCAGATCGCATACACCTTC. V gene TRBV7-6 combines with J gene TRBJ1-2; possibly TRBD1 for D (5 bases). The CDR3 totals 12 residues. The V end was cut by 3 bases, the J end by 11 bases, with 13 bases between. Germline V gene lookup returns CDR1 SGHVS and CDR2 FNYEAQ. The full variable domain, with the rest looked up from reference TRBV7-6 and TRBJ1-2, is GAGVSQSPRYKVTKRGQDVALRCDPISGHVSLYWYRQALGQGPEFLTYFNYEAQQDKSGLPNDRFSAERPEGSISTLTIQRTEQRDSAMYRCASSLGQIAYTFGSGTRLTVV.